This TCR beta chain was found in a study of shared clonotypes between healthy human individuals. Turning to the study itself: CD8 memory received one plate per donor, CD8 naive two, CD4 memory three and CD4 naive three.

On this clone: No antigen is known for it.

Overall study findings and caveats: Clonotypes shared by all four donors outscored non-shared clonotypes in generation probability.

The donors were all Caucasian adults (living in Nashville, Tennessee). CD4+ cell separation produced CD45RA+ naive and CD45RA-negative memory subsets. Using immunoSEQ multiplex PCR, the repertoire was profiled, and TCRdb retains in-frame clones only, with some absent. The sample lists fewer than 1.8 million clones; just under 99% were seen once. V was pared by 9 bases and J by 2 bases, with 4 bases of the junction left unmatched. The CDR3 length is 14 residues. Germline CDR1 is MNHEY and CDR2 is SMNVEV (reference sequence). Input material: naive CD4+ T cells sorted from blood. Subset here: CD45RA+ positively selected. The rearrangement joins TRBV27 to TRBJ1-3; 10 bases agree with TRBD1. The source of this sequence is a man aged 30 to 45 in good health. The CDR3 sequence: CASRTGGTGNTIYF. The CDR3 region has the DNA TGTGCCAGTAGGACAGGGGGAACTGGAAACACCATATATTTT.